Below are 14 T cell receptor beta chains sequenced from a single sample in a study of T cell responses to AZD1222 COVID-19 vaccine. TCRdb's copy holds only in-frame clones and misses some; the assay was immunoSEQ multiplex PCR. Of more than 100,000 clones detected, more than 70% appear once; the ten largest clones hold approximately 5.4%. This material consisted of peripheral blood, taken on day 0 of AZD1222 vaccination. These receptors were collected from an adult in good health.

In its sample, this clone was seen once. In DNA, the CDR3 is TGTGCCAGCAGCCCCCTGGAGACAGCGCAAGAGACCCAGTACTTC. Protein: CASSPLETAQETQYF. This sequence joins TRBV14 and TRBJ2-5; D is possibly TRBD1 (5 bases). Germline V CDR1 and CDR2: SGHDN, FVKESK. With 4 bases removed from V and 2 bases from J, the gap between germline ends came to 14 bases. The CDR3 runs to 15 residues. The variable domain in full, completed from reference TRBV14 and TRBJ2-5, reads EAGVTQFPSHSVIEKGQTVTLRCDPISGHDNLYWYRRVMGKEIKFLLHFVKESKQDESGMPNNRFLAERTGGTYSTLKVQPAELEDSGVYFCASSPLETAQETQYFGPGTRLLVL.

This clone is a singleton in its sample. The chain employs TRBV11-1 and TRBJ1-2, with TRBD1 as a possible D gene (6 bases). The CDR3 has 14 residues. The V end lost 5 bases, the J end lost 6 bases, and 16 bases lay between the germline ends. Germline V gives CDR1 SGHAT, CDR2 FQDESV (reference sequence). The CDR3 DNA reads TGTGCCAGCAGCCCAGGGAGAGAGGGGGATGGCTACACCTTC. Protein: CASSPGREGDGYTF. The variable domain in full, with the rest retrieved from reference TRBV11-1 and TRBJ1-2, is EAEVAQSPRYKITEKSQAVAFWCDPISGHATLYWYRQILGQGPELLVQFQDESVVDDSQLPKDRFSAERLKGVDSTLKIQPAELGDSAMYLCASSPGREGDGYTFGSGTRLTVV.

The chain recombines TRBV11-3 with TRBJ2-2, with D unclear. Trimming stripped 4 bases from V and 1 base from J, with 13 bases between. This CDR3 is 16 amino acids long. In germline, CDR1 is SGHNT, CDR2 YENEEA. In DNA, the CDR3 is TGTGCCAGCAGCTACACTTGGGCAGGGAACACCGGGGAGCTGTTTTTT. Its translation is CASSYTWAGNTGELFF.

J is TRBJ2-7 and V is TRBV4-3; the D gene is possibly TRBD1 (6 bases). Germline CDR1 is LGHNA and CDR2 is YSLEER. V dropped 0 bases and J dropped 5 bases, with 17 bases sitting between them. The CDR3 totals 16 residues. CDR3 sequence: CASSQERDIPVHEQYF. The CDR3 bases are TGCGCCAGCAGCCAAGAACGGGACATACCTGTCCACGAGCAGTACTTC.

This clone appeared a single time. The rearrangement joins TRBV28 to TRBJ1-2; 9 nucleotides match TRBD1. CDR1 is MDHEN, CDR2 SYDVKM, per germline. The CDR3 length is 14 residues. Trimming cost V 4 bases and J 6 bases; bases outside gene matches: 6. The CDR3 bases are TGTGCCAGCAGTTCGGGACAGGGTTCTGATGGCTACACCTTC. The encoded protein is CASSSGQGSDGYTF.

The chain uses TRBV4-3 and TRBJ1-1; D is ambiguous. This CDR3 contains 13 residues. V was trimmed by 4 bases and J by 11 bases, leaving 17 bases between them. The germline CDR1 and CDR2 sequences are LGHNA and YSLEER. This CDR3 reads CASSPTFAGFAFF. The CDR3 DNA reads as TGCGCCAGCAGCCCCACTTTCGCAGGTTTTGCTTTCTTT.

CDR3 DNA: TGTGCCAGCAGCTTGCTTCTCCCTGGGGCCAACGTCCTGACTTTC. Its translation is CASSLLLPGANVLTF. The rearrangement joins TRBV5-5 to TRBJ2-6; D is unclear. CDR1 and CDR2 (germline): SGHKS, YYEKEE (reference sequence). V lost 1 base and J 2 bases, leaving 7 bases between the germline ends. CDR3 size: 15 residues.

This chain joins TRBV7-8 and TRBJ1-5; TRBD1 might be the D (6 bases). The CDR3 runs to 14 residues. CDR1 is SGHVS and CDR2 is FQNEAQ in the germline V gene. V was trimmed by 1 base and J by 6 bases, leaving 10 bases between them. The CDR3 DNA reads as TGTGCCAGCAGCTTAGGGGACAATAGTCAGCCCCAGCATTTT. Amino acids: CASSLGDNSQPQHF.

The gene calls are TRBV9 and TRBJ2-3; TRBD2 aligns across 11 bases. The CDR3 covers 17 residues. The J segment lost 0 bases and the V segment lost 4 bases, leaving 7 bases of the junction unmatched. CDR1 is SGDLS, CDR2 YYNGEE, per germline. CDR3 DNA: TGTGCCAGCAGCCAGATAGCGGGGGGGAGGAGCACAGATACGCAGTATTTT. Protein sequence: CASSQIAGGRSTDTQYF.

The chain has TRBV6-1 and TRBJ1-1, with D possibly TRBD1 on 5 matching bases. Per the germline V gene, CDR1 is MNHNS and CDR2 is SASEGT. The CDR3 is made up of 15 amino acids. V lost 1 base to trimming and J lost 1 base, with 10 bases between them. Here the CDR3 reads CASSEEGYWNTEAFF. CDR3 nucleotides: TGTGCCAGCAGTGAAGAGGGGTATTGGAACACTGAAGCTTTCTTT.

The V call is TRBV9, the J call TRBJ1-4; perhaps TRBD1 as D (6 bases). The CDR3 is made up of 15 amino acids. Trimming cost V 0 bases and J 8 bases, with 14 bases left between them. The germline V gene encodes CDR1 SGDLS and CDR2 YYNGEE. This CDR3 is CASSVAGGLGEKLFF. CDR3 nucleotides: TGTGCCAGCAGCGTAGCTGGGGGGCTTGGGGAAAAACTGTTTTTT. The complete variable domain, with remaining parts taken from reference TRBV9 and TRBJ1-4, reads DSGVTQTPKHLITATGQRVTLRCSPRSGDLSVYWYQQSLDQGLQFLIQYYNGEERAKGNILERFSAQQFPDLHSELNLSSLELGDSALYFCASSVAGGLGEKLFFGSGTQLSVL.

This chain joins TRBV18 and TRBJ2-1; D might be TRBD1 (5 bases). From germline, CDR1 is KGHSH and CDR2 LQKENI. There are 16 residues in the CDR3. Trimming removed 6 bases from V and 6 bases from J, with 21 bases in between. The CDR3 nucleotides read TGTGCCAGCTCGCGCGCAGTAGGGGTATCGGCCAATGAGCAGTTCTTC. This translates into CASSRAVGVSANEQFF.

The table lists this clone with a few counts. The chain joins TRBV7-2 to TRBJ2-1; either TRBD1 or TRBD2 may supply D (7 bases each). V lost 1 base to trimming and J lost 3 bases, with 22 bases between them. The CDR3 contains 19 residues. Looked up from germline, CDR1 is SGHTA and CDR2 is FQGNSA. The CDR3 nucleotides read TGTGCCAGCAGCTTAGAGGGGAGGGACAGACCCTACGACTACAATGAGCAGTTCTTC. Its protein is CASSLEGRDRPYDYNEQFF.

This clone has just one count. V and J are TRBV2 and TRBJ1-4, with D tentatively TRBD1 (5 bases). The germline V and J ends were trimmed by 4 bases and 12 bases, with 6 bases remaining between them. This CDR3 contains 10 residues. Germline values: CDR1 SNHLY, CDR2 FYNNEI. This chain's CDR3 is CASSVRELFF. In nucleotides, the CDR3 is TGTGCCAGCAGTGTCAGGGAACTGTTTTTT.